These 22 T cell receptor beta chains were all obtained from the same sample, sequenced in a study of T cells expressing NK-cell markers. Following a re-call of the 5' RACE reads, TCRdb has one entry per CDR3 protein and lacks DNA. The sample data list 140,000 or so distinct CDR3 sequences. Sequences were obtained from blood T cells: a sorted CD56 or NKG2C T cell subset, CD4+ or CD8+ T cells, or bulk PBMC T cells (not recorded which). The source is a man aged 18 to 29 in good health.

The V and J genes are TRBV3-1 and TRBJ2-2. There are 13 residues in the CDR3. Germline CDR1 reads LGHDT; CDR2 reads YNNKEL (reference sequence). The CDR3 reads CASSQVEQRELFF.

The chain is built from TRBV12-3 or TRBV12-4 and TRBJ2-5. CDR3 length: 12 amino acids. Here the CDR3 reads CASRGDQETQYF.

The chain couples TRBV12-3 or TRBV12-4 to TRBJ1-5. The CDR3 consists of 14 residues. The CDR3 loop reads CASTPAGLDQPQHF.

The V call is TRBV29-1, the J call TRBJ2-1; TCRdb proposes TRBD1, but this gene call is untestable without DNA. Germline V gene lookup returns CDR1 SQVTM and CDR2 ANQGSEA. This CDR3 region has 13 residues. CDR3 region: CSVAGKTYNEQFF.

J is TRBJ2-3 and V is TRBV30. Germline-derived CDR1 and CDR2 are GTSNPN and SVGIG (reference sequence). CDR3 length: 15 amino acids. The CDR3 loop reads CAWSVLGSGTDTQYF.

J is TRBJ2-5 and V is TRBV27. Germline CDR1 MNHEY, CDR2 SMNVEV (reference sequence). The length of the CDR3 is 13 residues. The CDR3 protein is CASSLSSQETQYF.

The chain couples TRBV7-8 to TRBJ2-1. Per germline, CDR1 SGHVS and CDR2 FQNEAQ. The CDR3 length is 11 residues. The CDR3 loop is CASTPRDEQFF. The variable domain in full, completed from reference TRBV7-8 and TRBJ2-1, reads GAGVSQSPRYKVAKRGQDVALRCDPISGHVSLFWYQQALGQGPEFLTYFQNEAQLDKSGLPSDRFFAERPEGSVSTLKIQRTQQEDSAVYLCASTPRDEQFFGPGTRLTVL.

The chain carries TRBV5-1 and TRBJ2-5; TCRdb's D call, TRBD1, is unchecked because there is no DNA. The CDR3 loop spans 15 amino acids. Germline V gene data show CDR1 as SGHRS and CDR2 as YFSETQ. The CDR3 reads CASSLGQRFQETQYF.

The chain is built from TRBV11-2 and TRBJ2-2; TCRdb's D gene call, TRBD1, goes unchecked for lack of DNA. This CDR3 region has 14 residues. The V gene's germline CDR1 is SGHAT and CDR2 FQNNGV. CDR3: CASSLVPPGGELFF.

V gene TRBV6-2 or TRBV6-3 combines with J gene TRBJ2-2. CDR1 MNHEY and CDR2 SVGEGT come from the germline V gene. There are 16 residues in the CDR3. This CDR3 reads CASSDGLSKNTGELFF.

This rearrangement joins TRBV27 to TRBJ1-6; TCRdb picks TRBD1, but there is no DNA to check that call. The germline V gene encodes CDR1 MNHEY and CDR2 SMNVEV (reference sequence). This CDR3 has 16 residues. CDR3 region: CASSLGYRGQNSPLHF.

This rearrangement joins TRBV7-9 to TRBJ1-2; without DNA, the TCRdb call of TRBD1 cannot be checked. Looked up from germline, CDR1 is SEHNR and CDR2 is FQNEAQ (reference sequence). The CDR3 extends over 14 amino acids. This chain's CDR3 is CASSLGHQGYGYTF.

This sequence joins TRBV29-1 and TRBJ2-5; there is no DNA to check the TCRdb D call of TRBD1. Germline lookup yields CDR1 SQVTM and CDR2 ANQGSEA. The CDR3 consists of 15 residues. CDR3: CSVEGGRGGQETQYF. Variable domain in full (rest from reference TRBV29-1 and TRBJ2-5): SAVISQKPSRDICQRGTSLTIQCQVDSQVTMMFWYRQQPGQSLTLIATANQGSEATYESGFVIDKFPISRPNLTFSTLTVSNMSPEDSSIYLCSVEGGRGGQETQYFGPGTRLLVL.

The chain carries TRBV2 and TRBJ2-3; without DNA, the TCRdb call of TRBD1 cannot be checked. CDR1 and CDR2 (germline): SNHLY, FYNNEI. The CDR3 contains 15 residues. CDR3 in amino acids: CASRWTAMSTDTQYF.

The chain recombines TRBV7-3 with TRBJ2-1; TCRdb reports TRBD1, a call that lacks DNA to check it against. The CDR3 consists of 12 residues. Germline values: CDR1 SGHTA, CDR2 FQGTGA. This CDR3 reads CASRGEGHEQFF.

The chain uses TRBV15 and TRBJ2-1; TCRdb's D gene call, TRBD2, goes unchecked for lack of DNA. In germline, CDR1 is LNHNV, CDR2 YYDKDF (reference sequence). The CDR3 covers 17 residues. The CDR3 loop reads CATSRGVADSSYNEQFF.

V gene TRBV27 combines with J gene TRBJ1-5; without DNA, the TCRdb call of TRBD1 cannot be checked. Germline loops: CDR1 MNHEY, CDR2 SMNVEV (reference sequence). The CDR3 length is 15 residues. CDR3 region: CASSLSSAGSQPQHF.

This chain links TRBV7-2 with TRBJ2-7; TCRdb's D call of TRBD1 is untestable without DNA. CDR1 is SGHTA, CDR2 FQGNSA, per germline. The CDR3 sequence is 16 residues long. CDR3 sequence reads: CASSAPGQVLSYEQYF.

The rearrangement joins TRBV2 to TRBJ2-7. This CDR3 is built from 13 residues. Germline CDR1 reads SNHLY; CDR2 reads FYNNEI. This chain's CDR3 is CASSGAEYYEQYF.

V gene TRBV12-3 or TRBV12-4 combines with J gene TRBJ2-3. The CDR3 sequence is 16 residues long. The CDR3 loop is CASSSAVKKGTDTQYF.

The gene calls are TRBV19 and TRBJ2-6. The V gene's germline CDR1 is LNHDA and CDR2 SQIVND (reference sequence). This CDR3 region has 14 residues. This CDR3 reads CASSIGVGANVLTF.

The V and J genes are TRBV4-3 and TRBJ2-1; TCRdb's D call, TRBD1, is unchecked because there is no DNA. CDR3 size: 14 residues. The germline V gene encodes CDR1 LGHNA and CDR2 YSLEER. The CDR3 protein is CASGDREVGNEQFF.